The 8 T cell receptor beta chains presented below share a single source sample, sequenced in a study of somatic mutations in cytotoxic T cells in rheumatoid arthritis. Sequenced by immunoSEQ multiplex PCR; TCRdb stores in-frame clones only, minus some. In the table there are 15,000 to 20,000 clones, 74% of which are singletons. Sequenced: CD8+ T cells sorted from blood. Every receptor here comes from a man aged 55 to 70 in good health.

This chain links TRBV5-6 with TRBJ1-2; D gene ambiguous. Deletions cut 3 bases from V and 2 bases from J, with 14 bases between. The CDR3 is 15 residues long. The V gene's germline CDR1 is SGHDT and CDR2 YYEEEE. CDR3 sequence: CASSSSLEPNYGYTF. CDR3 nucleotides: TGTGCCAGCAGCTCCTCCCTCGAGCCCAACTATGGCTACACCTTC.

Note on this clone: The sample has other DNA sequences that encode this CDR3 too. V usage is TRBV5-6 and J usage is TRBJ2-5; no firm D call. The germline V gene encodes CDR1 SGHDT and CDR2 YYEEEE. Between the trimmed V and J ends, which lost 0 bases and 0 bases, there was a span of 6 bases. CDR3 size: 14 residues. Here the CDR3 reads CASSLVGDQETQYF. Here the CDR3 DNA reads TGTGCCAGCAGCTTGGTAGGAGACCAAGAGACCCAGTACTTC.

There are a few counts of this clone. The J gene is TRBJ2-7, the V gene TRBV7-9, with 10 bases lining up with TRBD1. This CDR3 spans 18 amino acids. In germline, CDR1 is SEHNR, CDR2 FQNEAQ (reference sequence). With 3 bases clipped from V and 6 bases from J, the junction kept 17 bases outside the gene matches. This CDR3 is CASSFMSRDRGRMGEQYF. CDR3 nucleotides: TGTGCCAGCAGCTTCATGTCCCGGGACAGGGGTAGGATGGGCGAGCAGTACTTC.

The rearrangement links TRBV11-2 to TRBJ2-4, with 14 positions matching TRBD2. V shed 5 bases, J shed 5 bases, and the junction held 2 bases outside the gene matches. This CDR3 contains 15 residues. CDR1 and CDR2 from the germline V gene are SGHAT and FQNNGV. CDR3 sequence (DNA): TGTGCCAGCAGCCCGGGACTAGCGGGGGAAAACATTCAGTACTTC. It encodes CASSPGLAGENIQYF. Supplemented by reference TRBV11-2 and TRBJ2-4, the full variable domain reads EAGVAQSPRYKIIEKRQSVAFWCNPISGHATLYWYQQILGQGPKLLIQFQNNGVVDDSQLPKDRFSAERLKGVDSTLKIQPAKLEDSAVYLCASSPGLAGENIQYFGAGTRLSVL.

This sequence joins TRBV5-4 and TRBJ2-7; 8 bases are a match to TRBD2. This CDR3 has 15 amino acids. V dropped 1 base and J dropped 0; count of bases not matched to a gene: 3. The germline gives CDR1 SGHNT, CDR2 YYREEE (reference sequence). CDR3 residues: CASSLIAGSSYEQYF. The CDR3 nucleotides read TGTGCCAGCAGCTTGATAGCGGGAAGCTCCTACGAGCAGTACTTC.

The table lists this clone with a count of one. DNA of the CDR3: TGTGCCAGCAGCTTAAACTCAGGAGGTTTGCTTTACAATGAGCAGTTCTTC. It yields the protein CASSLNSGGLLYNEQFF. The rearrangement links TRBV7-3 to TRBJ2-1; TRBD2 is a possible D gene (5 bases). CDR1 and CDR2 (germline): SGHTA, FQGTGA. CDR3 size: 17 residues. The V gene lost 1 base and the J gene lost 4 bases, with 17 bases spanning the gap.

This chain links TRBV4-3 with TRBJ2-5; D not resolved. V lost 0 bases and J 4 bases, leaving 12 bases between the germline ends. The germline CDR1 and CDR2 sequences are LGHNA and YSLEER. The CDR3 covers 15 residues. The CDR3 here is CASSQDLISGETQYF. The CDR3 DNA sequence: TGCGCCAGCAGCCAAGATCTAATTAGTGGAGAGACCCAGTACTTC.

The chain is built from TRBV9 and TRBJ2-3; 7 nucleotides match TRBD2. Looked up from germline, CDR1 is SGDLS and CDR2 is YYNGEE. J lost 2 bases, V lost 4 bases, and 4 bases had no gene match. The CDR3 length is 14 residues. The CDR3 spells CASSTRDYTDTQYF. The CDR3 region has the DNA TGTGCCAGCAGCACCCGGGACTACACAGATACGCAGTATTTT.